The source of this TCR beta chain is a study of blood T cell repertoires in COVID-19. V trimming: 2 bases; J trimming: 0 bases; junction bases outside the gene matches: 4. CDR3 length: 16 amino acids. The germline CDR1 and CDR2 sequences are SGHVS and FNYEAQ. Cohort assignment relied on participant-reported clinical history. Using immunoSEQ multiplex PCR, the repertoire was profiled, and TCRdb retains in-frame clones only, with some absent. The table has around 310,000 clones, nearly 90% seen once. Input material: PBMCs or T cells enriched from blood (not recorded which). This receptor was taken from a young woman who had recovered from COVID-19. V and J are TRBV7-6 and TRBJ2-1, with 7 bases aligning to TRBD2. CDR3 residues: CASSLMGGSSYNEQFF. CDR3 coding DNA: TGTGCCAGCAGCTTAATGGGCGGGAGCTCCTACAATGAGCAGTTCTTC. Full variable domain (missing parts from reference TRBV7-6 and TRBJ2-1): GAGVSQSPRYKVTKRGQDVALRCDPISGHVSLYWYRQALGQGPEFLTYFNYEAQQDKSGLPNDRFSAERPEGSISTLTIQRTEQRDSAMYRCASSLMGGSSYNEQFFGPGTRLTVL.